This T cell receptor beta chain came from a study of OX40 agonist ivuxolimab in advanced cancers. Across the whole study: From about 20 to 79 years was the age range, with a mean of around 57 years, and roughly 83% were male.

This clone turned up a few times. Collection of blood occurred at baseline, at cycle 4 day 1, and at cycle 7 day 1. Deletions cut 1 base from V and 4 bases from J, with 16 bases between. CDR1 and CDR2 (germline): MNHEY, SVGAGI. This CDR3 is 16 amino acids long. TCRdb's copy holds only in-frame clones and misses some; the assay was immunoSEQ multiplex PCR. The sample yields 60,000 or so clones, about 83% seen once. The clonotype was recovered from an adult with an advanced solid tumor such as melanoma, head and neck, liver or kidney cancer. The sequencing here drew on CD4+ or CD8+ T cells sorted from blood, taken in a trial of the OX40 agonist ivuxolimab. The chain employs TRBV6-5 and TRBJ1-2, with D perhaps TRBD1 (5 bases). The DNA of the CDR3 is TGTGCCAGCAGTTACTTAAGAACCGGGGGAGGCTATGGCTACACCTTC. Translation: CASSYLRTGGGYGYTF.